This T cell receptor (beta chain) was recovered during a study of shared clonotypes between healthy human individuals. Whole-study context: For every donor, three CD4 naive, three CD4 memory, two CD8 naive and one CD8 memory plates were used.

This clone was found a few times. Assay runs were performed at deep level. The authors split each subset's genomic DNA evenly across several immunoSEQ plates. Under the authors' procedure: Owing to the provision of junction-only sequences devoid of quality scores by immunoSEQ, filtering differed. TCRdb's table, derived via immunoSEQ multiplex PCR, lists solely in-frame clones and lacks some. The D gene and trimming were derived from the DNA, and the V and J assignments and clone size from that table. This repertoire shows about 2,500,000 clones, approximately 92% found once; its top ten account for roughly 0.14%. The CDR3 is 10 residues long. V lost 6 bases, J lost 9 bases, and 11 bases lay in between. The V gene's germline CDR1 is DFQATT and CDR2 SNEGSKA (reference sequence).

This clonotype was obtained from a man aged 18 to 29 in good health. The sample taken for sequencing was naive CD4+ T cells sorted from blood. Subset described: CD45RA+ positively selected. This chain links TRBV20-1 with TRBJ1-1; D is possibly TRBD1 (5 bases). The CDR3: CSAVTEKAFF. The CDR3 DNA follows: TGCAGTGCCGTGACAGAAAAAGCTTTCTTT.